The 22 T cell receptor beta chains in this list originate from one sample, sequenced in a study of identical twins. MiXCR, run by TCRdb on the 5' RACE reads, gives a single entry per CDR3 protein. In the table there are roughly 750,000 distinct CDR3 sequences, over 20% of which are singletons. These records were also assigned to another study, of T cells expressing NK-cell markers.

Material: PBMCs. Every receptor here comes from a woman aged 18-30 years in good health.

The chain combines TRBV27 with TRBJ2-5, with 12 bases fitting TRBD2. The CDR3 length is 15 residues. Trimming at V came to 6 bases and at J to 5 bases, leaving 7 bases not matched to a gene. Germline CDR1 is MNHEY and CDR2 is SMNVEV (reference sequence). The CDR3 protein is CASRNGLAGLETQYF. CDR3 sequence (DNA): TGTGCCAGCAGAAATGGACTAGCGGGGTTGGAGACCCAGTACTTC.

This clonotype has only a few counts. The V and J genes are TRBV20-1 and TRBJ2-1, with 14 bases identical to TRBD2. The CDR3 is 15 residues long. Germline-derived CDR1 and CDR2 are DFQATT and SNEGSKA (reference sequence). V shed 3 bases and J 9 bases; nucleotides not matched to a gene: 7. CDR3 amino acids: CSASGLAGGRIEQFF. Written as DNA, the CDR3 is TGCAGTGCTAGCGGACTAGCGGGGGGTCGAATTGAGCAGTTCTTC.

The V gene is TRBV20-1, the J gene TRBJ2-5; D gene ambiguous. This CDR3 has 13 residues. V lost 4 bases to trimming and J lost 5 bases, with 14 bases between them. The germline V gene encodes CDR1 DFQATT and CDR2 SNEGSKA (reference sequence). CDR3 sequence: CSAINGDLETQYF. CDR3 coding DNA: TGCAGTGCTATAAATGGAGATCTGGAGACCCAGTACTTC.

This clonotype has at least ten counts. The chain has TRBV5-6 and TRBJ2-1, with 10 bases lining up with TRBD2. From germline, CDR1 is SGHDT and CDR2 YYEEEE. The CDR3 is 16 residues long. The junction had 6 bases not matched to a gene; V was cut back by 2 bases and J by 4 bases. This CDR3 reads CASSFLGTSDYNEQFF. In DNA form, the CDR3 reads TGTGCCAGCAGCTTCTTGGGGACTAGCGATTACAATGAGCAGTTCTTC.

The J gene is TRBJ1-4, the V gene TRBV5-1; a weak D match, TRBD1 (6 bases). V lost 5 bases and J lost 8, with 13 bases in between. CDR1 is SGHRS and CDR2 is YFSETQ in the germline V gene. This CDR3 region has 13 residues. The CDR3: CASRDATGEKLFF. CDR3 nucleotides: TGCGCCAGCAGGGACGCAACAGGGGAAAAACTGTTTTTT.

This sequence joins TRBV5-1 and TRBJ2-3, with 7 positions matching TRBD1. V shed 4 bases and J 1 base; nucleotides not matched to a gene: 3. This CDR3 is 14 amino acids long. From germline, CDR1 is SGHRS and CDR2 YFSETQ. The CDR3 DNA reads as TGCGCCAGCAGCCATGGACAGGGCACAGATACGCAGTATTTT. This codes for CASSHGQGTDTQYF. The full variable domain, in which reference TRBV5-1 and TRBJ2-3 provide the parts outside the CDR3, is KAGVTQTPRYLIKTRGQQVTLSCSPISGHRSVSWYQQTPGQGLQFLFEYFSETQRNKGNFPGRFSGRQFSNSRSEMNVSTLELGDSALYLCASSHGQGTDTQYFGPGTRLTVL.

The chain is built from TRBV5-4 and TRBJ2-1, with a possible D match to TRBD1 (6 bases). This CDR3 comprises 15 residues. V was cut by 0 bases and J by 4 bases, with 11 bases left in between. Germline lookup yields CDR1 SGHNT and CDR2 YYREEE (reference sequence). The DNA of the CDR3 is TGTGCCAGCAGCTTGGGGCAGGGGAAATACAATGAGCAGTTCTTC. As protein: CASSLGQGKYNEQFF.

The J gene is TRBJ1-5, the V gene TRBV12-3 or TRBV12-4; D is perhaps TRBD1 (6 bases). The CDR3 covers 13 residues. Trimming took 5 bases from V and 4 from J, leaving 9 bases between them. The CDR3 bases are TGTGCCAGCAGTATGGACAGAAATCAGCCCCAGCATTTT. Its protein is CASSMDRNQPQHF.

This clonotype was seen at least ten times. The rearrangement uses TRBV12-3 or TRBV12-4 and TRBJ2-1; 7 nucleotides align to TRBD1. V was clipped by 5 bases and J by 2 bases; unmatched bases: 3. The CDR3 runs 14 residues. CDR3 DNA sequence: TGTGCCAGCAGTCTACAGGGGACCTACAATGAGCAGTTCTTC. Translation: CASSLQGTYNEQFF.

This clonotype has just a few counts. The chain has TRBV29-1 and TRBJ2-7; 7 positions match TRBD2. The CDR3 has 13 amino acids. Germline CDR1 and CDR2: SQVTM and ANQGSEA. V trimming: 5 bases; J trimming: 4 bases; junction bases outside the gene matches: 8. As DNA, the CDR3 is TGCAGCGTTCGACGGGAGGATGGGTACGAGCAGTACTTC. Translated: CSVRREDGYEQYF.

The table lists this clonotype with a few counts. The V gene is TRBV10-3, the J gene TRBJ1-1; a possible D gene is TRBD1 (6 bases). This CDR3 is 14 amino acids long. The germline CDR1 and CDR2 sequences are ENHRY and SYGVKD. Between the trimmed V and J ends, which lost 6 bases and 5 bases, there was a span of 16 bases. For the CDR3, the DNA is TGTGCCATCAGCAGGGAGGAGGGGGGGACTGAAGCTTTCTTT. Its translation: CAISREEGGTEAFF.

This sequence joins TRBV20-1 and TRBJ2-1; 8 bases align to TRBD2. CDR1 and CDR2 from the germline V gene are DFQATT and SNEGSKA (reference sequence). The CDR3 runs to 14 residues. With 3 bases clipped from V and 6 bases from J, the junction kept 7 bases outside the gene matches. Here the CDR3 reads CSASRSGGGNEQFF. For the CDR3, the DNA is TGCAGTGCTAGCCGGAGCGGGGGAGGCAATGAGCAGTTCTTC.

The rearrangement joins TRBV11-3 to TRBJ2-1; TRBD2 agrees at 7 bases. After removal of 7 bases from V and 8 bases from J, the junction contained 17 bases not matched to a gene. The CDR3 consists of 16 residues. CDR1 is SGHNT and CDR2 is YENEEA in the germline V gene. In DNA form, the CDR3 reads TGTGCCAGCATAGGCCTTTTCTGCACACGGGGGGATGAGCAGTTCTTC. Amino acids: CASIGLFCTRGDEQFF. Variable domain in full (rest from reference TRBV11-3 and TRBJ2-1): EAGVVQSPRYKIIEKKQPVAFWCNPISGHNTLYWYLQNLGQGPELLIRYENEEAVDDSQLPKDRFSAERLKGVDSTLKIQPAELGDSAVYLCASIGLFCTRGDEQFFGPGTRLTVL.

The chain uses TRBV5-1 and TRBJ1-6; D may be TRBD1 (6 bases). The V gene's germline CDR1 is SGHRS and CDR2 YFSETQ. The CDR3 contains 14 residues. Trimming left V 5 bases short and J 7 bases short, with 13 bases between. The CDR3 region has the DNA TGCGCCAGCAGACAGGGAGCAAGGAATTCACCCCTCCACTTT. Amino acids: CASRQGARNSPLHF.

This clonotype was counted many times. As DNA, the CDR3 is TGTGCCAGCTTAGGACAGGGGGCTTCACCCCTCCACTTT. Translating gives CASLGQGASPLHF. V usage is TRBV2 and J usage is TRBJ1-6; 11 bases are shared with TRBD1. V was clipped by 8 bases and J by 9 bases; unmatched bases: 3. The CDR3 is made up of 13 amino acids. The germline gives CDR1 SNHLY, CDR2 FYNNEI.

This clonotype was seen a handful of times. CDR3 in amino acids: CSASGPTNSDHQPQHF. CDR3 coding DNA: TGCAGTGCCTCCGGTCCGACGAACAGTGACCATCAGCCCCAGCATTTT. The J gene is TRBJ1-5, the V gene TRBV20-1; D is uncertain. Trimming pared 6 bases from V and 5 bases from J, leaving 23 bases between. Looked up from germline, CDR1 is DFQATT and CDR2 is SNEGSKA (reference sequence). The length of the CDR3 is 16 residues.

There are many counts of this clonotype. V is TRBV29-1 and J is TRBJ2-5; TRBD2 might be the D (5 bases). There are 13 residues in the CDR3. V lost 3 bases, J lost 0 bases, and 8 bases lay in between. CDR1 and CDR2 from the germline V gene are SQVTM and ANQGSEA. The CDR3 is CSVEDWYQETQYF. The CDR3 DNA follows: TGCAGCGTTGAGGACTGGTACCAAGAGACCCAGTACTTC. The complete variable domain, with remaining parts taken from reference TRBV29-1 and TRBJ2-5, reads SAVISQKPSRDICQRGTSLTIQCQVDSQVTMMFWYRQQPGQSLTLIATANQGSEATYESGFVIDKFPISRPNLTFSTLTVSNMSPEDSSIYLCSVEDWYQETQYFGPGTRLLVL.

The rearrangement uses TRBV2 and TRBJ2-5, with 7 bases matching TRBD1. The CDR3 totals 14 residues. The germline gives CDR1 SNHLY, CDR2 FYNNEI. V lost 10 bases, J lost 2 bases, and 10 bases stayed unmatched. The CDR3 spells CAIQRDRQQETQYF. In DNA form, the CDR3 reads TGTGCCATCCAACGGGACAGACAACAAGAGACCCAGTACTTC.

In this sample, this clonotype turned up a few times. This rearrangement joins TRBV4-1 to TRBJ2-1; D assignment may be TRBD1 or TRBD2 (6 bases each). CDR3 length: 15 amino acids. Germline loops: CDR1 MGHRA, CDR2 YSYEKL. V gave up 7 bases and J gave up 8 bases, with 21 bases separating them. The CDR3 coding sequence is TGCGCCAGCACCCTCACGGGTGTAGGGGGGTATGAGCAGTTCTTC. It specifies CASTLTGVGGYEQFF.

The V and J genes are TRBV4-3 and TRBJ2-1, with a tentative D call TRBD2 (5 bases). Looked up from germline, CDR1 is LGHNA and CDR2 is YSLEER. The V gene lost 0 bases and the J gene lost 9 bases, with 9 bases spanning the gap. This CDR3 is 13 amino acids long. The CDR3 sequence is CASSQDSRGEQFF. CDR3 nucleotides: TGCGCCAGCAGCCAAGACAGCCGGGGTGAGCAGTTCTTC.

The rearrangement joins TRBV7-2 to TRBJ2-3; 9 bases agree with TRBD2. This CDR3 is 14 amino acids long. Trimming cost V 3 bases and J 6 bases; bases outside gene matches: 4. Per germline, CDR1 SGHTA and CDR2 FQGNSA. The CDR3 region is CASSFQRGADTQYF. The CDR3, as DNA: TGTGCCAGCAGCTTTCAGCGGGGGGCGGATACGCAGTATTTT.

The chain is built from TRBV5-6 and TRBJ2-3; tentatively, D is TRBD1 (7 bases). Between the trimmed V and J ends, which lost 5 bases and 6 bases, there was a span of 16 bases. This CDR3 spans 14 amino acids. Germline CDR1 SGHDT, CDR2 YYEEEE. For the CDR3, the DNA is TGTGCCAGCAGTTCCACAGGGGAGGTGGATACGCAGTATTTT. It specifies CASSSTGEVDTQYF.